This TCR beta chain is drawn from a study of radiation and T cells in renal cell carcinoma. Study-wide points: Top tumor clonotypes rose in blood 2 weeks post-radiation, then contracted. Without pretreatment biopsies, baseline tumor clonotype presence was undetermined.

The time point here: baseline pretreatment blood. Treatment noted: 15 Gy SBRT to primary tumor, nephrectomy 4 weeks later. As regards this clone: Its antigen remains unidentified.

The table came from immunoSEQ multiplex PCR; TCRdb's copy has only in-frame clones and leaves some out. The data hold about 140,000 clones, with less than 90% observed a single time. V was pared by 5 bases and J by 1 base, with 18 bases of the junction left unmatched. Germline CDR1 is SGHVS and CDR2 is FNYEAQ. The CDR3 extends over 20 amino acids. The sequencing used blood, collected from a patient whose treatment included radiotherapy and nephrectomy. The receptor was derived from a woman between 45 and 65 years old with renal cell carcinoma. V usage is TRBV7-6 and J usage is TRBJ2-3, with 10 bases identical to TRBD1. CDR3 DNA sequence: TGTGCCAGCAGCCCGTGGGCCCCGGGACAGGGGCTAAGGGGCACAGATACGCAGTATTTT. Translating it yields CASSPWAPGQGLRGTDTQYF.